This T cell receptor beta chain was identified during a study of T cells after yellow fever vaccination. About the research overall: Preparation of fractions with low cell numbers was performed using SMART-Seq v4 Ultra Low Input.

TCR cDNA, made by 5'RACE template switching, carried an added universal primer site and UMIs. Each CDR3 protein is one row after TCRdb ran MiXCR on the 5' RACE reads. The sample yields more than 65,000 distinct CDR3 sequences, around 7% seen once. This clonotype has more than one count but fewer than ten. The TCR comes from a man aged 18 to 29 who received the YFV17D yellow fever vaccine. The source was CD8+ T cells sorted from PBMCs, collected 9 to 11 days after the first yellow fever vaccination.

CDR3 loop: CASSQDRRDGTGELFF. The CDR3 nucleotides are TGTGCCAGCAGCCAAGATCGGAGGGATGGGACCGGGGAGCTGTTTTTT. The gene calls are TRBV14 and TRBJ2-2, with a possible D match to TRBD2 (6 bases). Per the germline V gene, CDR1 is SGHDN and CDR2 is FVKESK. The CDR3 runs 16 residues. With 0 bases removed from V and 5 bases from J, the gap between germline ends came to 13 bases.